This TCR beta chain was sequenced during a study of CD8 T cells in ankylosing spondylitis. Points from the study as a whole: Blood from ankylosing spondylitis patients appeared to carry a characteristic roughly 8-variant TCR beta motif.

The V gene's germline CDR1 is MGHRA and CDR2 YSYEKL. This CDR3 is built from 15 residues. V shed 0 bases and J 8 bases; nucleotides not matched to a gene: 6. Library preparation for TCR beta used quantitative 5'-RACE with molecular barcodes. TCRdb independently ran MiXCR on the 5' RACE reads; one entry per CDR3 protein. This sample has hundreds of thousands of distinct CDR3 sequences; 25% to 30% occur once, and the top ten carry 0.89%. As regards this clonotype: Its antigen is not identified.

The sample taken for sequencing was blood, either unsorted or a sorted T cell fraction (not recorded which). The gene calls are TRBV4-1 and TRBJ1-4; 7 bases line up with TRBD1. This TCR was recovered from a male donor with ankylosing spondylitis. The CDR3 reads CASSQDRQGGEKLFF. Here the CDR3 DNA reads TGCGCCAGCAGCCAAGATAGACAGGGTGGGGAAAAACTGTTTTTT.